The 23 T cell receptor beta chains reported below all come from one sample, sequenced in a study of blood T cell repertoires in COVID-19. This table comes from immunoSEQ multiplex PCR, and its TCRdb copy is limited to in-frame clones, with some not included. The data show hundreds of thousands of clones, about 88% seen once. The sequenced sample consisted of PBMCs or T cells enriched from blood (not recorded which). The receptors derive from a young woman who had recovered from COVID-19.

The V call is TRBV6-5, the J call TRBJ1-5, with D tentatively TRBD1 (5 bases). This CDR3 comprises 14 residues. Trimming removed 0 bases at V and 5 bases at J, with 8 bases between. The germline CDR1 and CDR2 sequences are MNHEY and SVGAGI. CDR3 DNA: TGTGCCAGCAGTTACTCGTCGGGGGATCAGCCCCAGCATTTT. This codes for CASSYSSGDQPQHF.

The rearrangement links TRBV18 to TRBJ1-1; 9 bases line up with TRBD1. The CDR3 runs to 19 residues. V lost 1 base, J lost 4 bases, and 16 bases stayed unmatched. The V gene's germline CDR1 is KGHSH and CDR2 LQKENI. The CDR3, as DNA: TGTGCCAGCTCACCACTGATTACCGGGACAGGGAATTCAGGCACTGAAGCTTTCTTT. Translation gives CASSPLITGTGNSGTEAFF.

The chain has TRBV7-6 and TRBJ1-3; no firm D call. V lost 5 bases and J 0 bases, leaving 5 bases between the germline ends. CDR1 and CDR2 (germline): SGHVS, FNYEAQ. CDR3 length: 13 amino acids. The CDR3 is CASSPSSGNTIYF. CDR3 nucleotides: TGTGCCAGCAGCCCGAGCTCTGGAAACACCATATATTTT.

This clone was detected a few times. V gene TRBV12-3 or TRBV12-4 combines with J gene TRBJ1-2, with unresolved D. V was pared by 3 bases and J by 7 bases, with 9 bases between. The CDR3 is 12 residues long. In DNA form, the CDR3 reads TGTGCCAGCAGTTTGAGGGCGGGTGGCTACACCTTC. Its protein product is CASSLRAGGYTF.

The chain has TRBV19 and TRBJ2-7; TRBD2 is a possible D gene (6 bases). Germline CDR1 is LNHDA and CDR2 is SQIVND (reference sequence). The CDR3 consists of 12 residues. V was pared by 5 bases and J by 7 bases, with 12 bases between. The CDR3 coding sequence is TGTGCCAGTAGTCCCCTCGGGGGTGAGCAGTACTTC. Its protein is CASSPLGGEQYF.

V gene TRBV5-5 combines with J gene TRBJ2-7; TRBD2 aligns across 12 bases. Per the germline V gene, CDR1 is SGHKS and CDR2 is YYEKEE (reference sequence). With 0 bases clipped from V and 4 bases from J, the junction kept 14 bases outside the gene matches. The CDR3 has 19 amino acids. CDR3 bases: TGTGCCAGCAGCTTGGTGGGGACAGGATTACTAGCGGGAGGTTACGAGCAGTACTTC. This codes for CASSLVGTGLLAGGYEQYF.

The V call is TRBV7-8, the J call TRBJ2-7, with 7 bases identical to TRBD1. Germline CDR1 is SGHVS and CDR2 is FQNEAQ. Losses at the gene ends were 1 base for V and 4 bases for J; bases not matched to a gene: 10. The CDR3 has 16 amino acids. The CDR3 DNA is TGTGCCAGCAGCTTAGTCACTCGGGGACAGCTTTACGAGCAGTACTTC. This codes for CASSLVTRGQLYEQYF.

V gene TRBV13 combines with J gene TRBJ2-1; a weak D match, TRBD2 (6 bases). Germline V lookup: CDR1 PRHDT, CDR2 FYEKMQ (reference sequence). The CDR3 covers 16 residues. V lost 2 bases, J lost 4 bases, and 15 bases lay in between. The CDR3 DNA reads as TGTGCCAGCAGCTTAAAACGGGGGACTGTATACAATGAGCAGTTCTTC. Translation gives CASSLKRGTVYNEQFF.

The CDR3 region has the DNA TGTGCCAGTAGTAGCGGGGTAACGAACACTGAAGCTTTCTTT. Translating it yields CASSSGVTNTEAFF. This chain uses TRBV19 with TRBJ1-1; D call uncertain. Germline V gene sequence: CDR1 LNHDA, CDR2 SQIVND (reference sequence). This CDR3 region has 14 residues. Trimming took 4 bases from V and 1 from J, leaving 10 bases between them. Full variable domain (rest looked up from reference TRBV19 and TRBJ1-1): DGGITQSPKYLFRKEGQNVTLSCEQNLNHDAMYWYRQDPGQGLRLIYYSQIVNDFQKGDIAEGYSVSREKKESFPLTVTSAQKNPTAFYLCASSSGVTNTEAFFGQGTRLTVV.

CDR3 sequence: CASSLTGKETQYF. The CDR3 nucleotides are TGTGCCAGCAGCTTAACGGGAAAGGAGACCCAGTACTTC. This chain joins TRBV5-6 and TRBJ2-5; possible D gene TRBD2, 5 bases. Germline loops: CDR1 SGHDT, CDR2 YYEEEE. This CDR3 spans 13 amino acids. Trimming left V 2 bases short and J 5 bases short, with 10 bases between.

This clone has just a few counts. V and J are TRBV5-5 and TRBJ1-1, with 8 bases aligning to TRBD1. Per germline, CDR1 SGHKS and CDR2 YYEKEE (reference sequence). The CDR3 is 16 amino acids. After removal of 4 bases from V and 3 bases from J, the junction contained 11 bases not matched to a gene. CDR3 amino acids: CASSPERQGWDTEAFF. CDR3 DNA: TGTGCCAGCAGCCCCGAAAGACAGGGGTGGGACACTGAAGCTTTCTTT.

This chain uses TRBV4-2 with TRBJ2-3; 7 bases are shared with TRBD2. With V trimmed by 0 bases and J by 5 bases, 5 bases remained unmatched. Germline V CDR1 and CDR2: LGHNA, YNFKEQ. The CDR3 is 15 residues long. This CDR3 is CASSQDGAGEDTQYF. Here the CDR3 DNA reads TGTGCCAGCAGCCAAGACGGGGCGGGAGAAGATACGCAGTATTTT.

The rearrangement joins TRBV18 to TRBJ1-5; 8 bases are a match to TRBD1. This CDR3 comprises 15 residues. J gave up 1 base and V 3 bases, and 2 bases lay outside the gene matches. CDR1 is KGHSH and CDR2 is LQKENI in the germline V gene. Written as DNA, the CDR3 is TGTGCCAGCTCACCTCGGGACAGGAGCAATCAGCCCCAGCATTTT. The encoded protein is CASSPRDRSNQPQHF.

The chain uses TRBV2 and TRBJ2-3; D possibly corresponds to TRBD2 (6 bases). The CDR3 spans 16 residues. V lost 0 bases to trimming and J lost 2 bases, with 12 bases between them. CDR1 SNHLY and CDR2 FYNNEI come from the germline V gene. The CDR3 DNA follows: TGTGCCAGCAGTGAAGCTCTAGCGTACAACACAGATACGCAGTATTTT. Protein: CASSEALAYNTDTQYF.

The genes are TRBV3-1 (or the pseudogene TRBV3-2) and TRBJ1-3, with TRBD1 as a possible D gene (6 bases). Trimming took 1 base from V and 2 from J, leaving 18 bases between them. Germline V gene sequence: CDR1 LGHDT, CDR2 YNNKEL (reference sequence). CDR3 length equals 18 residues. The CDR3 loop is CASSQVGGGWETGNTIYF. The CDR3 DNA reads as TGTGCCAGCAGCCAAGTAGGGGGTGGCTGGGAAACTGGAAACACCATATATTTT.

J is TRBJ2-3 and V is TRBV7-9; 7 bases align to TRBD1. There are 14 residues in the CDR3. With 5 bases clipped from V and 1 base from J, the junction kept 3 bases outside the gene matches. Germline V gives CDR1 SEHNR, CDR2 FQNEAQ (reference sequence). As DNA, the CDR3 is TGTGCCAGCAGCCGAGGGACAGGCACAGATACGCAGTATTTT. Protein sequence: CASSRGTGTDTQYF.

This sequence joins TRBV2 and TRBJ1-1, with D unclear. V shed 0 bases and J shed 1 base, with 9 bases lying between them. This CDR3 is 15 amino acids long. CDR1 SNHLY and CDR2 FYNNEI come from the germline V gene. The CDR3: CASSEARQSNTEAFF. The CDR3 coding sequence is TGTGCCAGCAGTGAAGCGAGGCAGTCGAACACTGAAGCTTTCTTT.

In DNA form, the CDR3 reads TGCGCCAGCAGCCCCGGACAGGGGAGCTTAGAAGCTTTCTTT. Translation: CASSPGQGSLEAFF. The gene calls are TRBV5-1 and TRBJ1-1; 9 nucleotides align to TRBD1. Germline CDR1 SGHRS, CDR2 YFSETQ. V trimming: 4 bases; J trimming: 8 bases; junction bases outside the gene matches: 9. The CDR3 spans 14 residues.

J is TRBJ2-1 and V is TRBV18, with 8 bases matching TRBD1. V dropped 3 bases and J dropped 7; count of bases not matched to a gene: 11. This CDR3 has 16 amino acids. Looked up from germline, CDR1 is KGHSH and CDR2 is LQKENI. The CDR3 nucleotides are TGTGCCAGCTCACCCCAGGCGGGACAGGATTATAATGAGCAGTTCTTC. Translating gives CASSPQAGQDYNEQFF.

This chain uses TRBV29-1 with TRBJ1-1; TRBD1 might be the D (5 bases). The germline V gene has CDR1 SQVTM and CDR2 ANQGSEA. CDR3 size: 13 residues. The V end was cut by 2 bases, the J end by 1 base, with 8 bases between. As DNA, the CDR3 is TGCAGCGTTGAAAATGGGGCGAACACTGAAGCTTTCTTT. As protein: CSVENGANTEAFF.

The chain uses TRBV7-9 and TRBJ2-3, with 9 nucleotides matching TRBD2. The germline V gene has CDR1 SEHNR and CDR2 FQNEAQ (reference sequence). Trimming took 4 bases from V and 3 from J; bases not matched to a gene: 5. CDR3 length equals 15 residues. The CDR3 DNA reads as TGTGCCAGCAGCTCTGGACTAGCGCGGACAGATACGCAGTATTTT. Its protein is CASSSGLARTDTQYF.

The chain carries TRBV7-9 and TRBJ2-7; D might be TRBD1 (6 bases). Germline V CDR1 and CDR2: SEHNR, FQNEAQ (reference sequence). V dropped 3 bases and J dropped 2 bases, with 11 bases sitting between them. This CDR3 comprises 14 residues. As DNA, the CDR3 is TGTGCCAGCAGCTTTCCGGGACACCCCTACGAGCAGTACTTC. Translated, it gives CASSFPGHPYEQYF. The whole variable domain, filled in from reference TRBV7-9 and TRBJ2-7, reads DTGVSQNPRHKITKRGQNVTFRCDPISEHNRLYWYRQTLGQGPEFLTYFQNEAQLEKSRLLSDRFSAERPKGSFSTLEIQRTEQGDSAMYLCASSFPGHPYEQYFGPGTRLTVT.

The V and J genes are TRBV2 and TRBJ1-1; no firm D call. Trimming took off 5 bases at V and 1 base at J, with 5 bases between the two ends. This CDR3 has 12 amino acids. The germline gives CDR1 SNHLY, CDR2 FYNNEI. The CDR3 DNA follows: TGTGCCAGCAGTCCTTGGAACACTGAAGCTTTCTTT. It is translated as CASSPWNTEAFF.